This section outlines one T cell receptor (beta chain) sequence together with its context. Its antigen is unidentified. This sample was taken from a study of T cells expressing NK-cell markers. Turning to the study itself: The TCR beta repertoires were obtained from sorted CD3+CD56+NKG2C+, CD3+CD56+NKG2C- and CD3+CD56-NKG2C+ T cells. Seven donors tested HCMV-seropositive and one tested seronegative among the eight sequenced. Findings of the study overall: Dominant NKG2C+ clonotype frequencies of 1.0-7.0% of CD8+ T cells were measured in over 5 donors.

TCRdb reworked the 5' RACE reads into one entry per CDR3 protein, no DNA. Its listing shows hundreds of thousands of distinct CDR3 sequences. This CDR3 is 14 amino acids long. CDR1 and CDR2 from the germline V gene are KGHSH and LQKENI. The sequencing sample was made of blood T cells: a sorted CD56 or NKG2C T cell subset, CD4+ or CD8+ T cells, or bulk PBMC T cells (not recorded which). V usage is TRBV18 and J usage is TRBJ2-1; no DNA is available, so the TRBD2 call from TCRdb remains unchecked. The origin of this receptor is a man younger than 30 in good health. This chain's CDR3 is CASSLTSQNNEQFF.